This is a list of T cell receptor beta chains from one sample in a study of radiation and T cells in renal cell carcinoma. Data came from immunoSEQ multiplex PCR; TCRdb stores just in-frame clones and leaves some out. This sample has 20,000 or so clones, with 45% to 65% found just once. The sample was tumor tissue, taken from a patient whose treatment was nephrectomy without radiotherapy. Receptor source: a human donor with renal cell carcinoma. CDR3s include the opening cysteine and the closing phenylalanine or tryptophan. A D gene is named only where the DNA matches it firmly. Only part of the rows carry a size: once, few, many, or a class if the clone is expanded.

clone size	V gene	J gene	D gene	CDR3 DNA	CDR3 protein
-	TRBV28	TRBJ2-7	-	TGTGCCAGCGGTGCCGGGACCGCCGCCTACGAGCAGTACTTC	CASGAGTAAYEQYF
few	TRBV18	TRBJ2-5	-	TGTGCCAGCTCACCACCGGGCCAAGAGACCCAGTACTTC	CASSPPGQETQYF
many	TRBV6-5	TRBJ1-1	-	TGTGCCAGCCTGAAGGGGCAGCCGAACACTGAAGCTTTCTTT	CASLKGQPNTEAFF
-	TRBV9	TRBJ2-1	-	TGTGCCAGCAGCGTAGCTACGAGTGAGCAGTTCTTC	CASSVATSEQFF
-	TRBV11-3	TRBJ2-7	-	TGTGCCAGCAGCTTGGGCCCTAGCTCCTACGAGCAGTACTTC	CASSLGPSSYEQYF
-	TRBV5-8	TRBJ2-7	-	TGTGCCAGCAGCTTGGGGCTACCCTCCTACGAGCAGTACTTC	CASSLGLPSYEQYF
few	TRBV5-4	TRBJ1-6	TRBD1	TGTGCCAGCAGCAGGGACAGGGGGAATTCACCCCTCCACTTT	CASSRDRGNSPLHF
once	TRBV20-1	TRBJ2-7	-	TGCAGTGCTCCCGGGAGCGGCGAGCAGTACTTC	CSAPGSGEQYF
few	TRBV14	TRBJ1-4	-	TGTGCCAGCAGCCAAGTCCCAGGGGAAAAACTGTTTTTT	CASSQVPGEKLFF
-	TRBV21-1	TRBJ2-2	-	TGTGCCAGCCGCGGGACAGAACTTAACACCGGGGAGCTGTTTTTT	CASRGTELNTGELFF
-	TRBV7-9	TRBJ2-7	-	TGTGCCAGCAGCCCCCCCGCCGGGGCGAATGAGCAGTACTTC	CASSPPAGANEQYF
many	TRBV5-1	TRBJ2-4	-	TGCGCCAGCAGCTTGGAAGGGGACATTCAGTACTTC	CASSLEGDIQYF
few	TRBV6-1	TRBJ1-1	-	TGTGCCAGCAGTGTTAATGGAAACACTGAAGCTTTCTTT	CASSVNGNTEAFF
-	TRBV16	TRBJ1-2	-	TGTGCCAGCAGCCAATCACGCGGCTACACCTTC	CASSQSRGYTF
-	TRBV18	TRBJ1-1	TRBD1	TGTGCCAGCTCACACTTCCCCGGACAGGTCGCTAACACTGAAGCTTTCTTT	CASSHFPGQVANTEAFF
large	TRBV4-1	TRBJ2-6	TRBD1	TGCGCCAGCAGCCCCCCAGGGGGCGAAGGGGCCAACGTCCTGACTTTC	CASSPPGGEGANVLTF
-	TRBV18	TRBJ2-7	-	TGTGCCAGCTCACACAACAACGAGGGGTTCTCCTACGAGCAGTACTTC	CASSHNNEGFSYEQYF
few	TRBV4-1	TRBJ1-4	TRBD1	TGCGCCAGCAACCAGGGGACGCAGGGGGGTGAAAAACTGTTTTTT	CASNQGTQGGEKLFF
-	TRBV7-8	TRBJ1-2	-	TGTGCCAGCAGCTCGCCGGGGCCCCTCCTAGGGTATGGCTACACCTTC	CASSSPGPLLGYGYTF
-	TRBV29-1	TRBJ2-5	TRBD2	TGCAGCGTCGTTACGGGGGGGCAAGAGACCCAGTACTTC	CSVVTGGQETQYF
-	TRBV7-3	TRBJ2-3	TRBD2	TGTGCCAGCAGCTTAACAGCGGGGGGCCCTAGCACAGATACGCAGTATTTT	CASSLTAGGPSTDTQYF
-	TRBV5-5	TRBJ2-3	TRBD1	TGTGCCAGCAGCCCCGGGACAGCCTTAGATACGCAGTATTTT	CASSPGTALDTQYF
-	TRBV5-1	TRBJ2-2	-	TGCGCCAGCAGAGACGGGGGGAACACCGGGGAGCTGTTTTTT	CASRDGGNTGELFF
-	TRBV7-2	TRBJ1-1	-	TGTGCCAGCAGCTTAGACGGCACGTACACTGAAGCTTTCTTT	CASSLDGTYTEAFF
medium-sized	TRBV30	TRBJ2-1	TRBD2	TGTGCCTGGAGTCCGGGGGGGCGGAATGAGCAGTTCTTC	CAWSPGGRNEQFF
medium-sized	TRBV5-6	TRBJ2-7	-	TGTGCCAGCAGCCTTGGGCGACGTAACGAGCAGTACTTC	CASSLGRRNEQYF
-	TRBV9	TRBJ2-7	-	TGTGCCAGCAGCGTAGGGGGTGAGGGTAACGAGCAGTACTTC	CASSVGGEGNEQYF
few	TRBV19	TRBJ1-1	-	TGTGCCACTAGCCTAGGGGAGACTGAAGCTTTCTTT	CATSLGETEAFF
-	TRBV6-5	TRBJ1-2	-	TGTGCCAGCAGTTACTTGAGCAGGGGAGAAGGGGGCTACACCTTC	CASSYLSRGEGGYTF
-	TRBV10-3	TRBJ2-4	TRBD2	TGTGCCATCAGTGGAACGGGGGGAGATAGAGACATTCAGTACTTC	CAISGTGGDRDIQYF
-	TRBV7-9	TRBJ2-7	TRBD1	TGTGCCAGCAGCTACGAGACAGGGTGGTACGAGCAGTACTTC	CASSYETGWYEQYF
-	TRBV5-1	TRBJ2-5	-	TGCGCCAGCAGCCCACAGGGACTGGGGCAAGAGACCCAGTACTTC	CASSPQGLGQETQYF
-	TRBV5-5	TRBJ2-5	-	TGTGCCAGCAGCTTGGATTCTGGGACCGTGTACTTC	CASSLDSGTVYF
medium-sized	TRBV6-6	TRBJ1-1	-	TGTGCCAGCAATGGGGGCGGTAACACTGAAGCTTTCTTT	CASNGGGNTEAFF
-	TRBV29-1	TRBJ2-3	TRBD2	TGCAGCGTTGACTTTATCTTTGTGGCGGGGGGTACAGATACGCAGTATTTT	CSVDFIFVAGGTDTQYF
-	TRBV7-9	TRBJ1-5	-	TGTGCCAGCAGCTTAGGTTCCGGAGGCAATCAGCCCCAGCATTTT	CASSLGSGGNQPQHF
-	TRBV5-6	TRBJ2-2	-	TGTGCCAGCAGCTTGGGGGGCTCGAACACCGGGGAGCTGTTTTTT	CASSLGGSNTGELFF
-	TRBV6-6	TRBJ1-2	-	TGTGCCAGCAGTTACTGGGAAGGCTACACCTTC	CASSYWEGYTF
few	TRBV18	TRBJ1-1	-	TGTGCCAGCTGGGGACTATCCACTGACCGCTCGAACACTGAAGCTTTCTTT	CASWGLSTDRSNTEAFF
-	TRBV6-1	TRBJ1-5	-	TGTGCCAGCAGTGAAGGGTTCGGGCAGCCCCAGCATTTT	CASSEGFGQPQHF
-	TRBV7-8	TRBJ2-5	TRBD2	TGTGCCAGCAGCAAAGGACTAGAACAGACCCAGTACTTC	CASSKGLEQTQYF
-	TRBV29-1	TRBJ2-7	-	TGCAGCGTTGAGGCAGCGCCCTACGAGCAGTACTTC	CSVEAAPYEQYF
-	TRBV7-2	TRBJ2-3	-	TGTGCCAGCACCGAAGAGCCCGATGCTCCGCAGTATTTT	CASTEEPDAPQYF
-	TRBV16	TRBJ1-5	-	TGTGCCAGCAGCCCGGACGGGGATAGCAATCAGCCCCAGCATTTT	CASSPDGDSNQPQHF
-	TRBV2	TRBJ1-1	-	TGTGCCAGCAGGGGGCAGGGTTCAAGCACTGAAGCTTTCTTT	CASRGQGSSTEAFF
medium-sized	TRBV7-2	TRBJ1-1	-	TGTGCCAGCAGCTTAGCGAAAAATACAGGGTTGACTGAAGCTTTCTTT	CASSLAKNTGLTEAFF
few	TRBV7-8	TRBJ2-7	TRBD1	TGTGCCAGCAGGCCCGGGACAGTTACATACGAGCAGTACTTC	CASRPGTVTYEQYF
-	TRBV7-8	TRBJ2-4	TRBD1	TGTGCCAGCAGCTCTAGAGGGACAGGCGGGTCCAAAAACATTCAGTACTTC	CASSSRGTGGSKNIQYF
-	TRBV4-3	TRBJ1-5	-	TGCGCCAGCAGCCAAGATTTCCAGGAAGGTTATCAGCCCCAGCATTTT	CASSQDFQEGYQPQHF
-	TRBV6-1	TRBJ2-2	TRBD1	TGTGCCAGCAGTGCGTTACCGGGACAGGCGAACACCGGGGAGCTGTTTTTT	CASSALPGQANTGELFF
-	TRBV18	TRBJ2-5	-	TGTGCCAGCTCACCGACCCAAGAGACCCAGTACTTC	CASSPTQETQYF
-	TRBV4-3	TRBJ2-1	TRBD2	TGCGCCAGCAGCCAGGCCCACTTTACTAGCGGGGGATCGAATGAGCAGTTCTTC	CASSQAHFTSGGSNEQFF
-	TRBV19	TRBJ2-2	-	TGTGCCAGCCGGGCGCAGGCCAGCGGGGAGCTGTTTTTT	CASRAQASGELFF
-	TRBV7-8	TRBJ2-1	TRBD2	TGTGCCAGCAGCTTAGTTCGGGGGGGCCCGCTTGTCGATGAGCAGTTCTTC	CASSLVRGGPLVDEQFF
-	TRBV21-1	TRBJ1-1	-	TGTGCCAGCAGCACCCTGAACCAGGGGGTGGACACTGAAGCTTTCTTT	CASSTLNQGVDTEAFF
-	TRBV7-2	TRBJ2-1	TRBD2	TGTGCCAGCAGCACCAAGAGCGGGGATAATGAGCAGTTCTTC	CASSTKSGDNEQFF
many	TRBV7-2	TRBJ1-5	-	TGTGCCAGCAGCTTAATAAGGGGAGCGGGGCCCCAGCATTTT	CASSLIRGAGPQHF
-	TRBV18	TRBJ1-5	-	TGTGCCAGCTCACTCCGACAGGTTAGCAATCAGCCCCAGCATTTT	CASSLRQVSNQPQHF